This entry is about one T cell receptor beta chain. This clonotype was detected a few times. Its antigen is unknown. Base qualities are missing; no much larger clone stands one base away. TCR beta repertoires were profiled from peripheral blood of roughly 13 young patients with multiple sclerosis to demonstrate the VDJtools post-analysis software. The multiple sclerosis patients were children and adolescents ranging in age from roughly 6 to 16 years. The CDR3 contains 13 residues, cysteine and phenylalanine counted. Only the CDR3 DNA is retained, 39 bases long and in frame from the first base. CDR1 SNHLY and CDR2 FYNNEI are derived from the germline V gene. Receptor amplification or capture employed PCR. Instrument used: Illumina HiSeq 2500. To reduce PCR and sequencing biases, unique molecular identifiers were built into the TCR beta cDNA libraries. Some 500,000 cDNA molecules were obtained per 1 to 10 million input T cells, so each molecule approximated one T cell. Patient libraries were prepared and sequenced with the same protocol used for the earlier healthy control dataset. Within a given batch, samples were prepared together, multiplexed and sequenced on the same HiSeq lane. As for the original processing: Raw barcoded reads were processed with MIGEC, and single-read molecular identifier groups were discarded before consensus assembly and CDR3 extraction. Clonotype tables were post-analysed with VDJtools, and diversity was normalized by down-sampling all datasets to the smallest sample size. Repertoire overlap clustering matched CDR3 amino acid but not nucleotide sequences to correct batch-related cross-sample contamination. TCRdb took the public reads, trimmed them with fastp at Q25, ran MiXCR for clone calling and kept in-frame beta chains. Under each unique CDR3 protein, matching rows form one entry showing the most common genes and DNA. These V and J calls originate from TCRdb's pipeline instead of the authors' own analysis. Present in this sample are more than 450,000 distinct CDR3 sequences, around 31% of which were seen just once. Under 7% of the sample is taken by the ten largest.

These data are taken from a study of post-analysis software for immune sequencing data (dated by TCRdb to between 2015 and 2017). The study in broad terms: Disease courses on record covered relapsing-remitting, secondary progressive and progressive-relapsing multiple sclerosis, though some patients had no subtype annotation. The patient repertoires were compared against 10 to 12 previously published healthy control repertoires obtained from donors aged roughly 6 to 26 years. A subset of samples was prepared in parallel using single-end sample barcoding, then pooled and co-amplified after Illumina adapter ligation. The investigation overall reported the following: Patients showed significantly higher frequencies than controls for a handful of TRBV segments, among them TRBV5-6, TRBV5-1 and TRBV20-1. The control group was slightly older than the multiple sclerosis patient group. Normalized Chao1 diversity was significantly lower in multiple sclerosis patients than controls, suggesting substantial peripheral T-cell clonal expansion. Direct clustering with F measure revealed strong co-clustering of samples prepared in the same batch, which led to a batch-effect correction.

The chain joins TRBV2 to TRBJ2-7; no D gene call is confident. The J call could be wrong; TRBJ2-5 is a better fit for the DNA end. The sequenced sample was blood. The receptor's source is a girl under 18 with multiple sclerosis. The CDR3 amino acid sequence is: CASSVGLVKTQYF. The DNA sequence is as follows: TGTGCCAGCAGCGTGGGCCTTGTAAAGACCCAGTACTTC.